The clone carrying this T cell receptor (beta chain) has at least ten counts. Its antigen is currently unknown. Time point in this sample: sample taken at primary tumor resection. This sample was taken from a study of spatial heterogeneity in lung cancer. Study background: Unique TCR and UMI combinations averaged more than ten appearances each in raw reads.

Each TCR cDNA molecule bore a unique molecular identifier. In TCRdb, the 5' RACE reads were re-called with MiXCR into one record per CDR3 protein. Among about 27,000 distinct CDR3 sequences listed, approximately 7.7% were seen once. Study-level results: Tumor mutation count correlated with how many alpha and beta TCRs expanded intratumorally. Tracking of ubiquitous and regional nonsynonymous mutations by counts of ubiquitous and regional expanded TCRs, respectively, was seen. Coverage of tumor T cells, by estimate, reached around 6.6% for alpha chains and about 13% for beta chains.

The origin of this receptor is a male donor with early-stage non-small cell lung cancer. Here the sequenced sample was lung tumor tissue, taken at surgery.

CDR3 DNA: TGTGCCACCTCCCTGTGGGCGGGGCAAGACTATGGCTACACCTTC. Translating it yields CATSLWAGQDYGYTF. The chain recombines TRBV12-3 or TRBV12-4 with TRBJ1-2; a weak D match, TRBD1 (5 bases). The CDR3 contains 15 residues. The V and J ends lost 10 bases and 3 bases respectively, with 21 bases between them.